These 32 T cell receptor beta chains originate from one sample sequenced in a study of blood T cell repertoires in COVID-19 (dated by TCRdb to the early 2020s). Library preparation employed the immunoSEQ multiplex PCR assay. TCRdb limited this immuneACCESS table to in-frame rearrangements with V and J called. A share of clones is missing; checked studies link under half to unresolved V genes, and the rest is unexplained. This sample holds some 70,000 clones; around 89% were observed only once. The leading ten clones occupy about 6.4% of the sample. The sequencing sample was made of peripheral blood. The receptors originated from a woman in her seventies with acute or convalescent COVID-19.

The chain combines TRBV28 with TRBJ1-2, with 7 nucleotides matching TRBD1. Germline V gene data show CDR1 as MDHEN and CDR2 as SYDVKM. The length of the CDR3 is 15 residues. V gave up 7 bases and J gave up 5 bases; unmatched junction bases: 13. CDR3 bases: TGTGCCAGCACTATTAACAGGGGCGCGGGGTATGGCTACACCTTC. Amino acid sequence: CASTINRGAGYGYTF.

V is TRBV30 and J is TRBJ1-1; D is perhaps TRBD1 (6 bases). CDR1 is GTSNPN, CDR2 SVGIG, per germline (reference sequence). Trimming left V 0 bases short and J 2 bases short, with 10 bases between. This CDR3 is 14 amino acids long. For the CDR3, the DNA is TGTGCCTGGAGTGTTTCAGGGGTTAACACTGAAGCTTTCTTT. Protein sequence: CAWSVSGVNTEAFF.

The V gene is TRBV6-6, the J gene TRBJ1-5; TRBD1 matches at 7 bases. This CDR3 spans 15 amino acids. Germline V lookup: CDR1 MNHNY, CDR2 SVGAGI (reference sequence). V shed 6 bases and J 6 bases; nucleotides not matched to a gene: 11. The CDR3 spells CASRTGTAPGQPQHF. In DNA form, the CDR3 reads TGTGCCAGCAGGACGGGGACAGCCCCAGGTCAGCCCCAGCATTTT.

V gene TRBV15 combines with J gene TRBJ1-2, with D perhaps matching TRBD1 (5 bases). The CDR3 extends over 15 amino acids. Trimming left V 0 bases short and J 7 bases short, with 15 bases between. Per germline, CDR1 LNHNV and CDR2 YYDKDF (reference sequence). Written as DNA, the CDR3 is TGTGCCACCAGCAGAGATAGAGTACAGGATAGTGGCTACACCTTC. Protein product: CATSRDRVQDSGYTF. Combining the CDR3 with reference TRBV15 and TRBJ1-2 gives the whole variable domain DAMVIQNPRYQVTQFGKPVTLSCSQTLNHNVMYWYQQKSSQAPKLLFHYYDKDFNNEADTPDNFQSRRPNTSFCFLDIRSPGLGDTAMYLCATSRDRVQDSGYTFGSGTRLTVV.

In this sample, this clone turned up a few times. The chain uses TRBV2 and TRBJ1-3, with D possibly TRBD1 on 6 matching bases. V dropped 4 bases and J dropped 0 bases, with 13 bases sitting between them. CDR3 size: 16 residues. Germline-derived CDR1 and CDR2 are SNHLY and FYNNEI. CDR3 DNA: TGTGCCAGCAGTGCGCAACAGGGAATCTCTGGAAACACCATATATTTT. This codes for CASSAQQGISGNTIYF.

V usage is TRBV28 and J usage is TRBJ1-2; the match to TRBD1 covers 7 bases. This CDR3 comprises 15 residues. The ends lost 5 bases at V and 0 bases at J; junction bases unmatched: 6. Germline-derived CDR1 and CDR2 are MDHEN and SYDVKM. For the CDR3, the DNA is TGTGCCAGCAGTCGTCCCGGGACAGCTAACTATGGCTACACCTTC. It yields the protein CASSRPGTANYGYTF.

This rearrangement joins TRBV29-1 to TRBJ2-3, with 10 bases aligning to TRBD1. The J segment lost 2 bases and the V segment lost 6 bases, leaving 8 bases of the junction unmatched. Per the germline V gene, CDR1 is SQVTM and CDR2 is ANQGSEA. The CDR3 covers 15 residues. CDR3 protein: CSVGDRGRNTDTQYF. CDR3 nucleotides: TGCAGCGTAGGCGACAGGGGGCGTAACACAGATACGCAGTATTTT.

V and J are TRBV7-2 and TRBJ1-5, with TRBD1 as a possible D gene (6 bases). The ends were cut back, 1 base at V and 4 bases at J, with 8 bases in the middle. The CDR3 sequence is 14 residues long. The V gene's germline CDR1 is SGHTA and CDR2 FQGNSA. This CDR3 is CASSLGGGNQPQHF. The CDR3 DNA reads as TGTGCCAGCAGCTTAGGAGGGGGTAATCAGCCCCAGCATTTT.

This clone was detected only once. The chain joins TRBV29-1 to TRBJ1-2, with TRBD1 matching 10 bases. CDR1 and CDR2 (germline): SQVTM, ANQGSEA. The V segment lost 0 bases and the J segment 9 bases; nucleotides outside the gene matches: 4. The CDR3 is made up of 13 amino acids. The CDR3 reads CSVEEGTGESYTF. The CDR3 DNA is TGCAGCGTTGAAGAGGGGACAGGGGAAAGCTACACCTTC.

The chain couples TRBV29-1 to TRBJ1-2; 9 bases match TRBD1. This CDR3 spans 13 amino acids. V lost 4 bases to trimming and J lost 2 bases; unmatched junction nucleotides: 2. Germline values: CDR1 SQVTM, CDR2 ANQGSEA. The CDR3: CSVGQGDNYGYTF. The CDR3, as DNA: TGCAGCGTTGGACAGGGGGACAACTATGGCTACACCTTC.

The rearrangement joins TRBV6-5 to TRBJ1-2; the D is unclear. The CDR3 runs to 13 residues. V was shortened by 0 bases and J by 4 bases, with 6 bases between the two germline ends. Germline V gene lookup returns CDR1 MNHEY and CDR2 SVGAGI. The CDR3 coding sequence is TGTGCCAGCAGTTACTCTAACGGCTATGGCTACACCTTC. It is translated as CASSYSNGYGYTF.

V is TRBV18 and J is TRBJ1-2; TRBD1 matches at 7 bases. V lost 3 bases, J lost 4 bases, and 5 bases stayed unmatched. The CDR3 covers 14 residues. Germline CDR1 KGHSH, CDR2 LQKENI. The CDR3 nucleotides read TGTGCCAGCTCACCGGGACAGCAGACCTATGGCTACACCTTC. This codes for CASSPGQQTYGYTF. The entire variable domain, with the rest obtained from reference TRBV18 and TRBJ1-2, is as follows: NAGVMQNPRHLVRRRGQEARLRCSPMKGHSHVYWYRQLPEEGLKFMVYLQKENIIDESGMPKERFSAEFPKEGPSILRIQQVVRGDSAAYFCASSPGQQTYGYTFGSGTRLTVV.

The chain has TRBV2 and TRBJ1-1; a weak D match, TRBD1 (5 bases). The V gene's germline CDR1 is SNHLY and CDR2 FYNNEI. The CDR3 loop spans 12 amino acids. The V and J ends lost 4 bases and 4 bases respectively, with 7 bases between them. The CDR3 reads CASSVDSTEAFF. For the CDR3, the DNA is TGTGCCAGCAGTGTTGACAGCACTGAAGCTTTCTTT.

This rearrangement joins TRBV7-3 to TRBJ2-2; tentative D call: TRBD1 (6 bases). The CDR3 contains 18 residues. V lost 5 bases to trimming and J lost 5 bases, with 24 bases between them. Germline V CDR1 and CDR2: SGHTA, FQGTGA. The CDR3 sequence is CASSQNPIKRGWTGELFF. CDR3 coding DNA: TGTGCCAGCAGCCAAAATCCTATAAAAAGGGGGTGGACCGGGGAGCTGTTTTTT.

This rearrangement joins TRBV7-2 to TRBJ2-7, with 7 bases aligning to TRBD1. Germline-derived CDR1 and CDR2 are SGHTA and FQGNSA. The CDR3 runs 14 residues. V dropped 3 bases and J dropped 0; count of bases not matched to a gene: 2. CDR3 in DNA: TGTGCCAGCAGCTTCAGGGGGAGCTCCTACGAGCAGTACTTC. Its translation: CASSFRGSSYEQYF.

The chain couples TRBV6-5 to TRBJ2-1; 11 bases map to TRBD2. CDR1 is MNHEY, CDR2 SVGAGI, per germline. This CDR3 is built from 15 residues. V lost 11 bases to trimming and J lost 8 bases; unmatched junction nucleotides: 14. CDR3 in amino acids: CASRRGLAVSDEQFF. The CDR3 region has the DNA TGTGCCTCCCGGCGGGGACTAGCGGTTAGTGATGAGCAGTTCTTC.

The table lists this clone with a count of one. The rearrangement uses TRBV6-1 and TRBJ2-7, with 7 nucleotides matching TRBD1. CDR1 MNHNS and CDR2 SASEGT come from the germline V gene. The junction had 2 bases not matched to a gene; V was cut back by 2 bases and J by 1 base. The CDR3 has 14 amino acids. The CDR3 DNA reads TGTGCCAGCAGTGAATTGGGACAGTCCTACGAGCAGTACTTC. Its translation: CASSELGQSYEQYF.

This chain uses TRBV19 with TRBJ1-2; no reliable D call. Germline V gene sequence: CDR1 LNHDA, CDR2 SQIVND (reference sequence). V lost 3 bases to trimming and J lost 8 bases, with 10 bases between them. The CDR3 length is 12 residues. CDR3 sequence: CASSILGIGYTF. The CDR3 DNA follows: TGTGCCAGTAGTATCCTCGGTATAGGCTACACCTTC.

V is TRBV29-1 and J is TRBJ2-7, with D unresolved. Germline lookup yields CDR1 SQVTM and CDR2 ANQGSEA. The V gene lost 3 bases and the J gene lost 1 base, with 10 bases spanning the gap. The CDR3 is 13 amino acids. CDR3 sequence (DNA): TGCAGCGTTGATAGACTGCAATCCTACGAGCAGTACTTC. It yields the protein CSVDRLQSYEQYF.

The chain has TRBV9 and TRBJ2-7; D might be TRBD2 (5 bases). The ends were cut back, 0 bases at V and 1 base at J, with 8 bases in the middle. The germline gives CDR1 SGDLS, CDR2 YYNGEE. The CDR3 is 14 amino acids. The CDR3 here is CASSVEPGSYEQYF. CDR3 in DNA: TGTGCCAGCAGCGTAGAACCGGGATCCTACGAGCAGTACTTC.

V gene TRBV6-2 or TRBV6-3 combines with J gene TRBJ1-2; TRBD1 aligns across 7 bases. The trim removed 0 bases at V and 13 bases at J, leaving 14 bases unmatched. This CDR3 is built from 15 residues. Germline V gene data show CDR1 as MNHEY and CDR2 as SVGEGT. CDR3 sequence: CASSYSTWGQRSPTF. The CDR3 nucleotides read TGTGCCAGCAGTTACTCGACTTGGGGACAGAGGTCCCCCACCTTC.

This clone was seen once. This chain connects TRBV11-2 to TRBJ2-7; 9 bases line up with TRBD1. The CDR3 extends over 14 amino acids. CDR1 and CDR2 from the germline V gene are SGHAT and FQNNGV. Unmatched junction bases numbered 5, after V lost 5 bases and J lost 3 bases. The CDR3 DNA is TGTGCCAGCAGCCTCGGACAGGGGATCTACGAGCAGTACTTC. It specifies CASSLGQGIYEQYF.

The chain employs TRBV19 and TRBJ1-5; possibly TRBD1 for D (5 bases). Germline V gives CDR1 LNHDA, CDR2 SQIVND (reference sequence). Trimming took 0 bases from V and 4 from J, leaving 10 bases between them. The CDR3 contains 15 residues. The CDR3 DNA is TGTGCCAGTAGTATAGAAGGGGCTCCGAATCAGCCCCAGCATTTT. Its translation is CASSIEGAPNQPQHF.

The chain joins TRBV30 to TRBJ2-1, with TRBD2 matching over 12 bases. J gave up 8 bases and V 1 base, and 6 bases lay outside the gene matches. CDR1 is GTSNPN and CDR2 is SVGIG in the germline V gene (reference sequence). CDR3 size: 15 residues. Written as DNA, the CDR3 is TGTGCCTGGAGTGAGACTAGCGGGAGAGTCCATGAGCAGTTCTTC. Protein sequence: CAWSETSGRVHEQFF.

The chain joins TRBV7-9 to TRBJ1-2, with TRBD1 identical over 8 bases. Germline V gene sequence: CDR1 SEHNR, CDR2 FQNEAQ (reference sequence). CDR3 length: 14 amino acids. V shed 5 bases and J 2 bases; nucleotides not matched to a gene: 4. CDR3 protein: CASSTRQGNYGYTF. The CDR3 bases are TGTGCCAGCAGCACCCGACAGGGGAACTATGGCTACACCTTC.

This clone was observed a few times. This sequence joins TRBV19 and TRBJ1-2; possible D gene TRBD1, 6 bases. The CDR3 is 14 residues long. The V end lost 3 bases, the J end lost 5 bases, and 13 bases lay between the germline ends. The germline gives CDR1 LNHDA, CDR2 SQIVND (reference sequence). CDR3 region: CASSIASGEYGYTF. Written as DNA, the CDR3 is TGTGCCAGTAGTATTGCGTCAGGGGAATATGGCTACACCTTC. The full variable domain, with the rest looked up from reference TRBV19 and TRBJ1-2, is DGGITQSPKYLFRKEGQNVTLSCEQNLNHDAMYWYRQDPGQGLRLIYYSQIVNDFQKGDIAEGYSVSREKKESFPLTVTSAQKNPTAFYLCASSIASGEYGYTFGSGTRLTVV.

The CDR3 DNA sequence: TGTGCCAGCAGTCGGACTAGATCGGGGGAGCTGTTTTTT. Translation: CASSRTRSGELFF. This chain connects TRBV6-5 to TRBJ2-2; 7 bases match TRBD2. The CDR3 covers 13 residues. Germline V gene lookup returns CDR1 MNHEY and CDR2 SVGAGI. V lost 5 bases to trimming and J lost 8 bases; unmatched junction nucleotides: 5.

The J gene is TRBJ1-5, the V gene TRBV7-2; no firm D call. The CDR3 is 12 amino acids. V gave up 5 bases and J gave up 6 bases, with 8 bases separating them. CDR1 is SGHTA, CDR2 FQGNSA, per germline. In nucleotides, the CDR3 is TGTGCCAGCAGCATCGGAGGTCAGCCCCAGCATTTT. Its translation is CASSIGGQPQHF.

This clone was counted between two and nine times. The chain has TRBV6-4 and TRBJ1-2; 9 positions match TRBD1. Trimming at V came to 2 bases and at J to 1 base, leaving 5 bases not matched to a gene. This CDR3 is built from 16 residues. CDR1 is MRHNA and CDR2 is SNTAGT in the germline V gene. DNA for the CDR3: TGTGCCAGCAGTGACCTACAGGGGGCCTATAACTATGGCTACACCTTC. As protein: CASSDLQGAYNYGYTF.

This chain links TRBV12-2 with TRBJ1-5; the D call TRBD1 from the table was never checked on the DNA. TRBV12-2 is termed a pseudogene. The CDR3 is 15 residues long. The CDR3 coding sequence is TGTGCAAGTCGCTTAGCGGGACATTTCAATCAGCCCCAGCATTTT. It encodes CASRLAGHFNQPQHF.

This chain uses TRBV5-1 with TRBJ2-1; 7 bases map to TRBD2. V lost 4 bases, J lost 6 bases, and 13 bases stayed unmatched. CDR3 length: 16 amino acids. Per germline, CDR1 SGHRS and CDR2 YFSETQ. The CDR3, as DNA: TGCGCCAGCAGCGGGTGGGAGGGTCTCCTTGGCAATGAGCAGTTCTTC. Translation: CASSGWEGLLGNEQFF. Filled out from reference TRBV5-1 and TRBJ2-1, the complete variable domain reads KAGVTQTPRYLIKTRGQQVTLSCSPISGHRSVSWYQQTPGQGLQFLFEYFSETQRNKGNFPGRFSGRQFSNSRSEMNVSTLELGDSALYLCASSGWEGLLGNEQFFGPGTRLTVL.

The rearrangement links TRBV5-8 to TRBJ1-2; TRBD1 matches at 11 bases. CDR1 and CDR2 (germline): SGHTS, YDEGEE. The CDR3 covers 17 residues. After removal of 0 bases from V and 2 bases from J, the junction contained 6 bases not matched to a gene. The CDR3 DNA is TGTGCCAGCAGCTTGGTCGGACAGGGGGCAGGAAACTATGGCTACACCTTC. Encoded protein: CASSLVGQGAGNYGYTF.